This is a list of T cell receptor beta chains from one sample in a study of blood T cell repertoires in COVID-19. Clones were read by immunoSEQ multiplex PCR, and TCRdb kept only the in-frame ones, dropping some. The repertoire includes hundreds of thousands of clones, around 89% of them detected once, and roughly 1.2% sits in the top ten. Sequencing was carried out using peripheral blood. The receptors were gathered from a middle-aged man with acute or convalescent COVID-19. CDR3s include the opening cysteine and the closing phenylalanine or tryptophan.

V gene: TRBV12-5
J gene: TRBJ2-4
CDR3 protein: CASGLGDKGVDIKNIQYF

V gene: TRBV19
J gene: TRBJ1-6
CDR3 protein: CASTRAGGAVSPLHF

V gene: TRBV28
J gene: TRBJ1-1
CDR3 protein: CASSPGGQFGYAFF

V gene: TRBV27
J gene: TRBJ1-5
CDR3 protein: CASSPRYTDSNQPQHF

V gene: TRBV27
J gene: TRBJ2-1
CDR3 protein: CASGTYYNEQFF

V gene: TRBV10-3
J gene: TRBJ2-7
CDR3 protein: CAISDPRAGSYEQYF

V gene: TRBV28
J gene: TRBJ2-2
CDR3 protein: CASSPGGGTMNTGELFF

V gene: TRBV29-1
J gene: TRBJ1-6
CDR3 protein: CSVAQTGSDSPLHF

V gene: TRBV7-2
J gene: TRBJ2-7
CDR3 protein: CASGARGYEQYF

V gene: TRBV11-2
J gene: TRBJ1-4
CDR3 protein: CASSLGGATNEKLFF

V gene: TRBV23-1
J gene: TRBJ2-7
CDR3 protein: CASSQWGRSGLSPLEQYF

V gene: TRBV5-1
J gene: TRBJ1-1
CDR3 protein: CASRGTGGGTEAFF

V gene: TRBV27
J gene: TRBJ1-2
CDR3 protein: CASSLLQGASYGYTF

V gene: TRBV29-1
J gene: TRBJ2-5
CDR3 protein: CSVEDRQASYQETQYF

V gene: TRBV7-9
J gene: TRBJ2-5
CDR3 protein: CASSSYRGRGETQYF

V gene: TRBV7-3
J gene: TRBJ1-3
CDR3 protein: CASSPPPRQGASSGNTIYF

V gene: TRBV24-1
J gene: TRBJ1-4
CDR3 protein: CATGSGVSEKLFF

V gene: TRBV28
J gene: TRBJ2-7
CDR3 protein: CASTVLAGVYEQYF

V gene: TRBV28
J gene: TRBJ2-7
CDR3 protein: CASSSLGQGYEQYF

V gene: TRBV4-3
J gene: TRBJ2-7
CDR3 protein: CASSQAWTGGFGEQYF

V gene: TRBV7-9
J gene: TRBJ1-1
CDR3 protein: CASSLLSNTEAFF

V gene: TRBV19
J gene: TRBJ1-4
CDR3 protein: CASRGQLGAAFDEKLFF

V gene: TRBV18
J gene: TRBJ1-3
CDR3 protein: CASSPQDIGNTIYF

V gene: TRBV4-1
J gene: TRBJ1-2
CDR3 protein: CASSHRTDSSNLGYTF

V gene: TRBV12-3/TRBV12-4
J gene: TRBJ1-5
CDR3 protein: CASSLGRDLPQHF

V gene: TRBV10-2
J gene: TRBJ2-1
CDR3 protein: CATTEAGAGGIWFF

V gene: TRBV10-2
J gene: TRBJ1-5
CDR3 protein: CASSGQQGLSNQPQHF